A selection of T cell receptor beta chains follows, all from one sample in a study of control samples from healthy donors and cancer patients. Generated by immunoSEQ multiplex PCR, the TCRdb table keeps only in-frame clones and is missing some. Here the sample spans over 75,000 clones, roughly 82% being singletons. The source material was blood. These receptors were taken from a man in his fifties or sixties in good health. The CDR3 runs from the conserved cysteine through the conserved F or W. Fields, in order: V gene, D gene, J gene, clone size, CDR3 DNA, CDR3 protein. D genes are given only for firm matches. Expanded clones are given a class, and other clones once, few, many or no size at all.

>TRBV27|-|TRBJ2-7|-
TGTGCCAGCAGTTTTGTGGGCGGTAACGAGCAGTACTTC
CASSFVGGNEQYF
>TRBV4-2|-|TRBJ2-3|-
TGTGCCAGCAGCCAAGCGGAACAGGGCTCAGATACGCAGTATTTT
CASSQAEQGSDTQYF
>TRBV3-1/TRBV3-2|-|TRBJ2-7|-
TGTGCTAGCAGCCAAGATCCACGGACTACCACCACCTACGAGCAGTACTTC
CASSQDPRTTTTYEQYF
>TRBV20-1|TRBD2|TRBJ2-1|-
TGCAGTGCTAGTGACCCGGGACTAGCGGAAACCGACAATGAGCAGTTCTTC
CSASDPGLAETDNEQFF
>TRBV3-1/TRBV3-2|-|TRBJ2-1|-
TGTGCCAGCAGCCAAGGGACTGCTTCCTACAATGAGCAGTTCTTC
CASSQGTASYNEQFF
>TRBV1|-|TRBJ2-5|-
TGCACCAGCAGCCAAGATGAGCCCCCCATATGCCAAGAGACCCAGTACTTC
CTSSQDEPPICQETQYF
>TRBV5-6|-|TRBJ2-1|-
TGTGCCAGCAGCTTGGGAGTAGGGGCGCACTACAATGAGCAGTTCTTC
CASSLGVGAHYNEQFF
>TRBV5-1|TRBD1|TRBJ2-7|-
TGCGCCAGCACTTATGGGGACAGGACTCCCTACGAGCAGTACTTC
CASTYGDRTPYEQYF
>TRBV27|-|TRBJ2-1|-
TGTGCCAGCAGTCCACCTACGGGACAAGAAAAAATCAGGGACGGTGAGCAGTTCTTC
CASSPPTGQEKIRDGEQFF
>TRBV2|TRBD2|TRBJ2-7|-
TGTGCCAGCAGCCGGACTAGCGGCTACGAGCAGTACTTC
CASSRTSGYEQYF
>TRBV5-6|-|TRBJ2-7|once
TGTGCCAGCAGCTTATCTTATCTGGAGCAGTACTTC
CASSLSYLEQYF
>TRBV24-1|TRBD1|TRBJ2-7|-
TGTGCCACCAGTAAAGGACAGGGGGGTATAGGAGCGTTCTACCCAGGGGACGAGCAGTACTTC
CATSKGQGGIGAFYPGDEQYF
>TRBV30|TRBD1|TRBJ2-5|-
TGTGCCTGGTCTCCGGGACAGGGTATTTGGACCCAGTACTTC
CAWSPGQGIWTQYF
>TRBV18|-|TRBJ2-2|-
TGTGCCAGCTCACCACCGAACACCGGGGAGCTGTTTTTT
CASSPPNTGELFF
>TRBV4-1|TRBD1|TRBJ2-7|-
TGCGCCAGCAGCCATCCGGGACAGGGCTACGAGCAGTACTTC
CASSHPGQGYEQYF
>TRBV24-1|-|TRBJ2-2|once
TGTGCCACCAGGGAGACTGCAACCGGGGAGCTGTTTTTT
CATRETATGELFF
>TRBV2|-|TRBJ1-1|-
TGTGCCAGCAGTCCTGCCCTCCTTGAACGGAACTACATGAACACTGAAGCTTTCTTT
CASSPALLERNYMNTEAFF
>TRBV4-1|TRBD1|TRBJ1-4|-
TGCGCCAGCAGCCGCCCCGGGACAGGGTTCAAGGGTGAAAAACTGTTTTTT
CASSRPGTGFKGEKLFF
>TRBV15|-|TRBJ2-1|-
TGTGCCACCAGCAAGGGACAGGGGCGACTAGCGGGATCGTTTGAGCAGTTCTTC
CATSKGQGRLAGSFEQFF
>TRBV3-1/TRBV3-2|-|TRBJ2-7|-
TGTGCCAGCAGCCGAAGCGGGTCGAGCTCCTACGAGCAGTACTTC
CASSRSGSSSYEQYF
>TRBV9|TRBD1|TRBJ2-7|-
TGTGCCAGCAGCCCATGGACAGGGGGATACTACGAGCAGTACTTC
CASSPWTGGYYEQYF
>TRBV5-1|-|TRBJ1-1|-
TGCGCCAGCAGCTTGGCCAACAGGGTGGAGGACACTGAAGCTTTCTTT
CASSLANRVEDTEAFF
>TRBV7-3|-|TRBJ2-3|-
TGTGCCAGCAGCTTCCTAGGGGCAGATACGCAGTATTTT
CASSFLGADTQYF
>TRBV2|-|TRBJ1-5|-
TGTGCCAGCAGCATAGGACAGTCCGAGCCCCAGCATTTT
CASSIGQSEPQHF
>TRBV11-3|TRBD1|TRBJ1-5|few
TGTGCCAGCAGCTTAGGGAGGTCAGGGGGTTACAATCAGCCCCAGCATTTT
CASSLGRSGGYNQPQHF
>TRBV12-3/TRBV12-4|-|TRBJ1-1|few
TGTGCCAGCAGTCCATCAGGCACTGAAGCTTTCTTT
CASSPSGTEAFF
>TRBV5-1|TRBD2|TRBJ2-5|-
TGCGCCAGCAGACCTACTAGCGGGGGGGCCGGAGAGACCCAGTACTTC
CASRPTSGGAGETQYF
>TRBV30|TRBD1|TRBJ1-4|-
TGTGCCGGGTCCCGGGACAGGGGGCATGAAAAACTGTTTTTT
CAGSRDRGHEKLFF
>TRBV11-2|-|TRBJ2-1|-
TGTGCCAGCAGCTTAGACATTCGGCATGAGCAGTTCTTC
CASSLDIRHEQFF
>TRBV5-1|-|TRBJ1-4|once
TGCGCCAGCAGAAGGGACACAGGGCTAGTTGAAAAACTGTTTTTT
CASRRDTGLVEKLFF
>TRBV4-1|-|TRBJ2-7|-
TGCGCCAGCAGCCGAGGGACCCATTCCTACGAGCAGTACTTC
CASSRGTHSYEQYF
>TRBV6-2/TRBV6-3|-|TRBJ2-3|-
TGTGCCAGCAGCCCATGGGGGGACGGGAGCACAGATACGCAGTATTTT
CASSPWGDGSTDTQYF
>TRBV12-5|TRBD2|TRBJ2-1|-
TGTGCTAGTGGTTTGTCATGGACTAGCGGGAGCGATGAGCAGTTCTTC
CASGLSWTSGSDEQFF
>TRBV2|-|TRBJ2-5|-
TGTGCCAGCAGGTGGCGTTTGGAGACCCAGTACTTC
CASRWRLETQYF
>TRBV5-1|-|TRBJ2-2|once
TGCGCCAGCAGCTTTAGCGGTGACACCGGGGAGCTGTTTTTT
CASSFSGDTGELFF
>TRBV28|-|TRBJ1-5|-
TGTGCCAGCAGCCGGGGCTCCTCCTTCCTCAATCAGCCCCAGCATTTT
CASSRGSSFLNQPQHF
>TRBV9|-|TRBJ2-2|-
TGTGCCAGCAGTCTAGGGACGGTAAACACCGGGGAGCTGTTTTTT
CASSLGTVNTGELFF
>TRBV9|-|TRBJ2-3|-
TGTGCCAGCAGCTCCAGACGGAGCGGGAGCACAGATACGCAGTATTTT
CASSSRRSGSTDTQYF
>TRBV11-2|-|TRBJ2-5|-
TGTGCCAGCAGCTCAGGACAGCAAGAGACCCAGTACTTC
CASSSGQQETQYF
>TRBV11-2|-|TRBJ2-1|-
TGTGCCAGCAGCTCCCGGCCCCCCGGGGTAGCCTACAATGAGCAGTTCTTC
CASSSRPPGVAYNEQFF
>TRBV2|-|TRBJ1-4|-
TGTGCCAGCAAGGGGGTCCTCGGAGAAAAACTGTTTTTT
CASKGVLGEKLFF
>TRBV9|TRBD2|TRBJ2-5|few
TGTGCCAGCAGCCCCGGGACTAGCGGAACCCAAGAGACCCAGTACTTC
CASSPGTSGTQETQYF
>TRBV30|-|TRBJ1-4|-
TGTGCCTGGAGAAGGGGGGGAGTTTGGGGGGAAAAACTGTTTTTT
CAWRRGGVWGEKLFF